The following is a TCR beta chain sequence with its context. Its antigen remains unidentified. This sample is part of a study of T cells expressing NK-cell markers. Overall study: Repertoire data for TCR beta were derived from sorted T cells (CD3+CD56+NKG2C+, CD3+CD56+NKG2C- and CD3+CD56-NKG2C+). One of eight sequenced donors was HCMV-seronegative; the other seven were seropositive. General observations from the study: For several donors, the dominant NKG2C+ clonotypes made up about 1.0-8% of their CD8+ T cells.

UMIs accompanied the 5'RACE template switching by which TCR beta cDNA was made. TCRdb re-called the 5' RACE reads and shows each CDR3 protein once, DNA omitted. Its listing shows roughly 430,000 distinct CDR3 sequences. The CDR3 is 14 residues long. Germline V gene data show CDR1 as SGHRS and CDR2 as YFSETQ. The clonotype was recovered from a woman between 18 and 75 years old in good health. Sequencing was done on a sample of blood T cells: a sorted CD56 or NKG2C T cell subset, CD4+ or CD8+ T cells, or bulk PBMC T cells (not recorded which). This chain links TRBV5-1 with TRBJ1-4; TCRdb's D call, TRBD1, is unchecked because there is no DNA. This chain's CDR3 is CASSSGQGREKLFF. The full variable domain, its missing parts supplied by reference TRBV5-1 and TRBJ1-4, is KAGVTQTPRYLIKTRGQQVTLSCSPISGHRSVSWYQQTPGQGLQFLFEYFSETQRNKGNFPGRFSGRQFSNSRSEMNVSTLELGDSALYLCASSSGQGREKLFFGSGTQLSVL.